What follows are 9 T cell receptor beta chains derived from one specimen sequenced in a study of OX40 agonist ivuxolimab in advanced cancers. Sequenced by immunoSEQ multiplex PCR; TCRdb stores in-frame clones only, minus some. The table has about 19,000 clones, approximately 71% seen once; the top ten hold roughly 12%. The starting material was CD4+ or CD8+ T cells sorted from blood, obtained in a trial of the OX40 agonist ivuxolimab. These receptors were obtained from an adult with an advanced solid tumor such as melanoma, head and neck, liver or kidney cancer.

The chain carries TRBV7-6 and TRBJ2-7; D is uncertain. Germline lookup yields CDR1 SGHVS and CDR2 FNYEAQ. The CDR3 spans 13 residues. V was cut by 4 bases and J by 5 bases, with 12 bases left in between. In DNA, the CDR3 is TGTGCCAGCAGCTCCCTCCATGTAGACGAGCAGTACTTC. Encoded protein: CASSSLHVDEQYF.

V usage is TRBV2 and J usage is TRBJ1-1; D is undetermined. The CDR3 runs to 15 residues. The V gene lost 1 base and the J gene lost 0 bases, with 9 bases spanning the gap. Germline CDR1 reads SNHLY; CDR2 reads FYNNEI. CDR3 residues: CASSEGRSMNTEAFF. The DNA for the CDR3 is TGTGCCAGCAGTGAAGGCCGATCTATGAACACTGAAGCTTTCTTT. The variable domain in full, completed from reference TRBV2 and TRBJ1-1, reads EPEVTQTPSHQVTQMGQEVILRCVPISNHLYFYWYRQILGQKVEFLVSFYNNEISEKSEIFDDQFSVERPDGSNFTLKIRSTKLEDSAMYFCASSEGRSMNTEAFFGQGTRLTVV.

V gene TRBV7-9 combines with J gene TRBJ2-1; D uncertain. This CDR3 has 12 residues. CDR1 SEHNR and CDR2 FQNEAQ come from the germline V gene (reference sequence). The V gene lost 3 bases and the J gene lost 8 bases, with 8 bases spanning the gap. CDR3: CASSFWGYEQFF. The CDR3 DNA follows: TGTGCCAGCAGCTTTTGGGGATATGAGCAGTTCTTC.

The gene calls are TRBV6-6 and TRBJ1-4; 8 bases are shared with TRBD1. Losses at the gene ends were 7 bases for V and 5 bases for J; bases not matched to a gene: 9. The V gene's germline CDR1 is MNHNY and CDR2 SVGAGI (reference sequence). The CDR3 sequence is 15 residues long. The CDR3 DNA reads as TGTGCCAGCACCCATCAGGGGGCCTTGAATGAAAAACTGTTTTTT. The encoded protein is CASTHQGALNEKLFF.

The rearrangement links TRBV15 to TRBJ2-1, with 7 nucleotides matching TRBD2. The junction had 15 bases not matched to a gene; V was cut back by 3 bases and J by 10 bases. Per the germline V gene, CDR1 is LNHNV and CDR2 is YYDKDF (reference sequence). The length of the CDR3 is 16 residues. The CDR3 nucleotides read TGTGCCACCAGCAGTTCCCGGGACTACCCTGCGGGGGAGCAGTTCTTC. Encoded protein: CATSSSRDYPAGEQFF. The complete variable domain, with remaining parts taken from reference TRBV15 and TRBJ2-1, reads DAMVIQNPRYQVTQFGKPVTLSCSQTLNHNVMYWYQQKSSQAPKLLFHYYDKDFNNEADTPDNFQSRRPNTSFCFLDIRSPGLGDTAMYLCATSSSRDYPAGEQFFGPGTRLTVL.

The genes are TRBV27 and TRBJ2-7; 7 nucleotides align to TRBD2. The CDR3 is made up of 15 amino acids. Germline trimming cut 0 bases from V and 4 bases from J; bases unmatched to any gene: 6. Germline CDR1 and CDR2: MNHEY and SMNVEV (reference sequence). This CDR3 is CASSLSVGAGYEQYF. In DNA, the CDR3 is TGTGCCAGCAGTTTATCAGTGGGAGCGGGGTACGAGCAGTACTTC.

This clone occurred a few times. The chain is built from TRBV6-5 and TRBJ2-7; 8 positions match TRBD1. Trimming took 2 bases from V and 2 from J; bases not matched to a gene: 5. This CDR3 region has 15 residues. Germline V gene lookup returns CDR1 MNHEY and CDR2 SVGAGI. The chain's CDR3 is CASSYRRTGTYEQYF. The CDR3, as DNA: TGTGCCAGCAGTTACCGAAGGACAGGGACCTACGAGCAGTACTTC.

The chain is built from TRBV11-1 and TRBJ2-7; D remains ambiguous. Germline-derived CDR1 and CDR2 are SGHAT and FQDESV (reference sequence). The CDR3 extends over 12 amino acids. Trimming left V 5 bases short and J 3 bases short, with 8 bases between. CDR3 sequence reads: CASSQHIYEQYF. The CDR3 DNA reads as TGTGCCAGCAGCCAACACATCTACGAGCAGTACTTC.

The CDR3: CASSLNSAPNNEQFF. In DNA, the CDR3 is TGTGCCAGCAGCTTAAACAGCGCACCTAACAATGAGCAGTTCTTC. V is TRBV7-9 and J is TRBJ2-1; no reliable D call. V was trimmed by 2 bases and J by 5 bases, leaving 13 bases between them. This CDR3 is built from 15 residues. CDR1 is SEHNR and CDR2 is FQNEAQ in the germline V gene (reference sequence). The entire variable domain, with the rest obtained from reference TRBV7-9 and TRBJ2-1, is as follows: DTGVSQNPRHKITKRGQNVTFRCDPISEHNRLYWYRQTLGQGPEFLTYFQNEAQLEKSRLLSDRFSAERPKGSFSTLEIQRTEQGDSAMYLCASSLNSAPNNEQFFGPGTRLTVL.